This T cell receptor (beta chain) appears in the sequencing data of a study of blood T cell repertoires in COVID-19. Study context: The United States, Italy and Spain were the sources of the acute and convalescent COVID-19 samples. In each case, the material was cDNA or gDNA derived from T cells, B-cell-depleted T cells, or PBMCs.

The authors' processing: Amplification of reference gene primers was used by the study to estimate nucleated cell counts. Sequenced by immunoSEQ multiplex PCR; TCRdb stores in-frame clones only, minus some. That table gives V, J and clone size, and the DNA gave D and trimming. The data contain roughly 160,000 clones, around 84% of them singletons. CDR1 and CDR2 from the germline V gene are LNHNV and YYDKDF (reference sequence). This CDR3 comprises 15 residues. Trimming cost V 4 bases and J 4 bases; bases outside gene matches: 4. This TCR came from a man aged 45-65 years with active or convalescent COVID-19. The chain carries TRBV15 and TRBJ2-1, with TRBD1 matching 10 bases. Sequences were obtained from peripheral blood. CDR3 in amino acids: CATSKGQGGYNEQFF. The CDR3, as DNA: TGTGCCACCAGCAAAGGACAGGGGGGGTACAATGAGCAGTTCTTC.